The rows below give T cell receptor beta chains drawn from one sample of a study of spatial heterogeneity in lung cancer. TCRdb used MiXCR to reprocess the 5' RACE reads, holding one entry per CDR3 protein. The sample lists 6,000 to 7,500 distinct CDR3 sequences; 7% were seen once. Here the sequenced sample was PBMCs, taken at surgery. These TCRs come from a male donor with early-stage non-small cell lung cancer. The CDR3 runs from the conserved cysteine through the conserved F or W. The order of the fields is D gene, CDR3 length, J gene, V gene, clone size, CDR3 DNA, CDR3 protein. D genes are given only for firm matches. Expanded clones get a size class; other rows say once, few or many, or leave the size out.

TRBD1	13	TRBJ2-5	TRBV20-1	NA	TGCAGTGCCGGTGGGACAGGGGTCGAGACCCAGTACTTC	CSAGGTGVETQYF
NA	14	TRBJ1-1	TRBV15	many	TGTGCCACCAGCAGAGATTTCGATCCCACTGAAGCTTTCTTT	CATSRDFDPTEAFF
TRBD1	13	TRBJ2-7	TRBV18	many	TGTGCCAGCTCGCCCAGGGACAGCTACGAGCAGTACTTC	CASSPRDSYEQYF
NA	14	TRBJ2-1	TRBV28	many	TGTGCCAGCGGCGGGTTAGGGCCGGCCAATGAGCAGTTCTTC	CASGGLGPANEQFF
NA	14	TRBJ1-4	TRBV5-1	many	TGCGCCAGCAGCTTAGAAGACGGTAATGAAAAACTGTTTTTT	CASSLEDGNEKLFF
TRBD1	13	TRBJ1-5	TRBV20-1	many	TGCAGTGCTAAGGGACAGCTAAATCAGCCCCAGCATTTT	CSAKGQLNQPQHF
NA	13	TRBJ1-2	TRBV21-1	many	TGTGCCAGCAGCAAACACAGGGAGGATGGCTACACCTTC	CASSKHREDGYTF
NA	15	TRBJ2-1	TRBV30	many	TGTGCCTGGAGTGTGGGGTCCTCGCCCGCCAATGAGCAGTTCTTC	CAWSVGSSPANEQFF
TRBD1	13	TRBJ2-5	TRBV5-6	many	TGTGCCAGCAGCTTGGGACAGGGGGAGACCCAGTACTTC	CASSLGQGETQYF
NA	15	TRBJ2-1	TRBV5-6	many	TGTGCCAGCAGCTTGAGGGTAGAATCCCTAAATGAGCAGTTCTTC	CASSLRVESLNEQFF
NA	15	TRBJ2-3	TRBV7-9	many	TGTGCCAGCAGCTTAGTCCGGAGTATCACAGATACGCAGTATTTT	CASSLVRSITDTQYF
TRBD2	14	TRBJ2-3	TRBV10-3	medium-sized	TGTGCCGGCCGCGGGGGGCCTCGGGCAGATACGCAGTATTTT	CAGRGGPRADTQYF
TRBD1	15	TRBJ2-5	TRBV9	many	TGTGCCAGCAGCGTAGAGGGCAGGGGGTCGGAGACCCAGTACTTC	CASSVEGRGSETQYF
NA	14	TRBJ1-1	TRBV27	medium-sized	NA	CASTPTPFGAEAFF
NA	14	TRBJ2-1	TRBV20-1	many	TGCAGTGCTAGCGGGGTGAGCTCCTACAATGAGCAGTTCTTC	CSASGVSSYNEQFF
NA	11	TRBJ1-1	TRBV6-2/TRBV6-3	NA	TGTGCCAGCAGTTACGGGGTGGAAGCTTTCTTT	CASSYGVEAFF
NA	16	TRBJ1-6	TRBV20-1	many	TGCAGTGCTACGTTAGGGGCGGGCTCCTATAATTCACCCCTCCACTTT	CSATLGAGSYNSPLHF
NA	10	TRBJ2-1	TRBV12-3/TRBV12-4	many	TGTGCCAGCAGTTCCAATGAGCAGTTCTTC	CASSSNEQFF
NA	13	TRBJ2-5	TRBV10-3	many	TGTGCCATCAGTGACGGGGTTCAAGAGACCCAGTACTTC	CAISDGVQETQYF
NA	15	TRBJ1-5	TRBV3-1	many	TGTGCCAGCAGCCAAGGGACGGTGGGTTATCAGCCCCAGCATTTT	CASSQGTVGYQPQHF
NA	12	TRBJ2-3	TRBV20-1	many	TGCAGTGTGACTCGCGAGACAGATACGCAGTATTTT	CSVTRETDTQYF
TRBD2	15	TRBJ2-3	TRBV5-4	many	TGTGCCAGCAGCGCCGGGGGGATCGGCACAGATACGCAGTATTTT	CASSAGGIGTDTQYF
NA	11	TRBJ2-1	TRBV28	few	TGTGCCAGCAGTTCTCGTCCGGAGCAGTTCTTC	CASSSRPEQFF
NA	13	TRBJ2-2	TRBV6-2/TRBV6-3	many	TGTGCCAGCAGTATCGGCGTCACCGGGGAGCTGTTTTTT	CASSIGVTGELFF
NA	14	TRBJ1-1	TRBV6-6	many	TGTGCCAGCAGTTACGAACGAGGCGTCACTGAAGCTTTCTTT	CASSYERGVTEAFF
TRBD2	18	TRBJ2-3	TRBV10-3	few	TGTGCCATCAGTGAGTCTCCTAGCGGGCAACCGGGCACAGATACGCAGTATTTT	CAISESPSGQPGTDTQYF
NA	16	TRBJ2-5	TRBV25-1	many	TGTGCCAGCAGTGCATTAGGGGGTAACTTCCAAGAGACCCAGTACTTC	CASSALGGNFQETQYF
NA	19	TRBJ2-4	TRBV28	NA	TGTGCCAGCAGTACCAACCGCGTGACGGGGACTGTAGCCAAAAACATTCAGTACTTC	CASSTNRVTGTVAKNIQYF
NA	14	TRBJ2-5	TRBV10-3	many	TGTGCCATCAGTGAACAAACAGATCGAGAGACCCAGTACTTC	CAISEQTDRETQYF
NA	13	TRBJ1-6	TRBV6-1	few	TGTGCCAGCAGTGACACCTTAGGTTCACCCCTCCACTTT	CASSDTLGSPLHF
NA	13	TRBJ2-5	TRBV28	many	TGTGCCAGTTCTCTGGGATTGGAAGAGACCCAGTACTTC	CASSLGLEETQYF
TRBD2	14	TRBJ2-1	TRBV20-1	many	TGCAGTGCTAGACTAGCGGGAGAGAGGAATGAGCAGTTCTTC	CSARLAGERNEQFF
TRBD1	13	TRBJ2-3	TRBV6-5	many	TGTGCCAGCGGGACAGGGGGCACAGATACGCAGTATTTT	CASGTGGTDTQYF
NA	16	TRBJ2-1	TRBV5-1	many	TGCGCCAGCAGCAGATGGAGCAGCGGTTCCTACAATGAGCAGTTCTTC	CASSRWSSGSYNEQFF
TRBD2	16	TRBJ2-3	TRBV7-2	many	TGTGCCAGCAGCTTAGGGGGACTAGCGGTCGTTGGTACGCAGTATTTT	CASSLGGLAVVGTQYF
TRBD1	13	TRBJ1-4	TRBV29-1	many	TGCAGCGCCGCTCGACAGGGGGCGGACCTGCTGTTTTTT	CSAARQGADLLFF
NA	20	TRBJ2-3	TRBV27	many	TGTGCCAGCAGCCTGTTGACCGGGGACATACAAGTCCCCTCCACAGATACGCAGTATTTT	CASSLLTGDIQVPSTDTQYF
TRBD2	13	TRBJ2-7	TRBV20-1	many	TGCAGTGCAACGGGACTAGCGGATTACGAGCAGTACTTC	CSATGLADYEQYF
NA	13	TRBJ2-5	TRBV18	NA	TGTGCCAGCTCCCGGACCCTGCAAGAGACCCAGTACTTC	CASSRTLQETQYF
NA	13	TRBJ2-2	TRBV14	NA	TGTGCCAGCAGCCCGGCATCAGACGGGGAGCTGTTTTTT	CASSPASDGELFF
NA	14	TRBJ1-2	TRBV5-1	NA	TGCGCCAGCAGCTTTGGGACCGCTTCCTATGGCTACACCTTC	CASSFGTASYGYTF
TRBD1	15	TRBJ2-3	TRBV5-1	few	TGCGCCAGCAGCGCACAGGGGGAAAGCACAGATACGCAGTATTTT	CASSAQGESTDTQYF
TRBD1	15	TRBJ2-3	TRBV11-2	many	TGTGCCAGCAGCTTAGTCGGACAGGGGGGAGATACGCAGTATTTT	CASSLVGQGGDTQYF
NA	12	TRBJ2-5	TRBV3-1	many	TGTGCCAGCAGCCGGCCCCAAGAGACCCAGTACTTC	CASSRPQETQYF
TRBD2	16	TRBJ2-5	TRBV7-2	few	TGTGCCAGCACCGTAGTACGCGGGGGAACCCAAGAGACCCAGTACTTC	CASTVVRGGTQETQYF
NA	10	TRBJ1-1	TRBV29-1	many	TGCAGCGTAGTGGGCCCTGGGGCTTTCTTT	CSVVGPGAFF
NA	15	TRBJ1-2	TRBV5-1	many	TGCGCCAGCAGCCCCGACGTGGGGGCTAACTATGGCTACACCTTC	CASSPDVGANYGYTF
TRBD2	11	TRBJ2-3	TRBV12-3/TRBV12-4	NA	TGTGCCAGCAGCCCGGGGGGAAGGCAGTATTTT	CASSPGGRQYF